This record covers a single TCR beta chain. The target antigen is unknown. This sample stems from a study of cytomegalovirus exposure and HLA in healthy donors. Regarding the study as a whole: With further analysis later on, most CMV-associated TCR beta chains appeared HLA-restricted.

Both 60 Vbeta primers and 13 Jbeta primers went into the PCR. TCRdb's copy holds only in-frame clones and misses some; the assay was immunoSEQ multiplex PCR. The data hold around 150,000 clones, with 70% to 90% observed a single time. The source is a man aged 18-30 years in good health and CMV-seropositive. The sample consisted of PBMCs.

The CDR3 nucleotides read TGTGCCAGCAGTGCCTCGGTGGGGGACATATACGAGCAGTACTTC. Encoded protein: CASSASVGDIYEQYF. The chain is built from TRBV6-4 and TRBJ2-7; D is perhaps TRBD1 (6 bases). Germline CDR1 reads MRHNA; CDR2 reads SNTAGT. Trimming removed 4 bases from V and 4 bases from J, with 17 bases in between. The CDR3 spans 15 residues.